This is a list of T cell receptor beta chains from one sample in a study of blood T cell repertoires in COVID-19. TCRdb's copy holds only in-frame clones and misses some; the assay was immunoSEQ multiplex PCR. This table has around 320,000 clones, roughly 86% appearing once. Source material: PBMCs or T cells enriched from blood (not recorded which). These receptors were collected from a woman aged 45-65 years who had been exposed to COVID-19. CDR3s include the opening cysteine and the closing phenylalanine or tryptophan. A D gene is named only where the DNA matches it firmly. Clone sizes are given selectively: once, few, many, or a class where the clone is expanded.

CASSPGGGETQYF	TGTGCCAGCAGTCCCGGCGGGGGAGAGACCCAGTACTTC	TRBV28	TRBJ2-5	NA	TRBD2
CASSFAGAGETQYF	TGTGCCAGCAGCTTTGCAGGGGCAGGGGAGACCCAGTACTTC	TRBV5-6	TRBJ2-5	NA	NA
CASSSGETQYF	TGTGCCAGCAGCTCGGGAGAGACCCAGTACTTC	TRBV5-6	TRBJ2-5	NA	NA
CASSLAPGAGTEAFF	TGTGCCAGCAGCTTAGCGCCAGGGGCGGGCACTGAAGCTTTCTTT	TRBV7-2	TRBJ1-1	NA	NA
CASSIRQGRLNQPQHF	TGTGCCAGCAGCATTAGACAGGGTAGGCTGAATCAGCCCCAGCATTTT	TRBV5-6	TRBJ1-5	NA	TRBD1
CSVERDRGGEQYF	TGCAGCGTTGAGAGGGACAGGGGGGGCGAGCAGTACTTC	TRBV29-1	TRBJ2-7	once	TRBD1
CASSHPPGQKETQYF	TGCGCCAGCAGCCACCCACCGGGACAAAAAGAGACCCAGTACTTC	TRBV4-1	TRBJ2-5	NA	NA
CASSFNSRNQPQHF	TGTGCCAGCAGTTTCAACTCTCGCAATCAGCCCCAGCATTTT	TRBV6-5	TRBJ1-5	NA	NA
CASSLGTGSNYGYTF	TGTGCCAGCAGCTTAGGGACAGGGTCTAACTATGGCTACACCTTC	TRBV5-4	TRBJ1-2	NA	TRBD1
CASSPEQGIHHEQYF	TGTGCCAGCAGCCCCGAGCAGGGGATCCATCACGAGCAGTACTTC	TRBV7-8	TRBJ2-7	NA	NA